The next 24 T cell receptor beta chains were all read from a single sample in a study of cytomegalovirus exposure and HLA in healthy donors. Assay used: immunoSEQ multiplex PCR; TCRdb lists only in-frame clones, some missing. The sample shows around 94,000 clones, roughly 94% of them seen only once. The specimen sequenced was PBMCs. The source is a woman in her late teens or twenties in good health and CMV-seronegative.

The chain joins TRBV7-2 to TRBJ2-1, with 7 bases lining up with TRBD1. Germline CDR1 and CDR2: SGHTA and FQGNSA. V was clipped by 4 bases and J by 8 bases; unmatched bases: 5. The CDR3 contains 13 residues. The DNA of the CDR3 is TGTGCCAGCAGCTCCCAAGGGGGCGATGAGCAGTTCTTC. Amino acids: CASSSQGGDEQFF.

The chain carries TRBV2 and TRBJ1-2; 7 bases match TRBD1. The trim removed 7 bases at V and 2 bases at J, leaving 10 bases unmatched. The CDR3 consists of 15 residues. CDR1 SNHLY and CDR2 FYNNEI come from the germline V gene. The CDR3 protein is CASNTQGPSNYGYTF. CDR3 in DNA: TGTGCCAGCAACACACAGGGGCCCTCCAACTATGGCTACACCTTC.

The rearrangement uses TRBV10-1 and TRBJ2-5; 7 nucleotides line up with TRBD1. Germline V gene data show CDR1 as WNHNN and CDR2 as SYGVQD (reference sequence). With V trimmed by 4 bases and J by 2 bases, 7 bases remained unmatched. The CDR3 consists of 15 residues. CDR3 residues: CASSGGGADQETQYF. The CDR3 region has the DNA TGCGCCAGCAGTGGAGGGGGCGCGGATCAAGAGACCCAGTACTTC.

The V gene is TRBV14, the J gene TRBJ1-2; perhaps TRBD1 as D (5 bases). Germline assignment: CDR1 SGHDN and CDR2 FVKESK. Trimming stripped 3 bases from V and 3 bases from J, with 29 bases between. This CDR3 comprises 20 residues. CDR3 nucleotides: TGTGCCAGCAGCCATCTCCTACCCGGGATTCAAGGGAGGGGAGACTATGGCTACACCTTC. The encoded protein is CASSHLLPGIQGRGDYGYTF.

This chain links TRBV5-4 with TRBJ2-7; 7 bases agree with TRBD2. Germline V lookup: CDR1 SGHNT, CDR2 YYREEE (reference sequence). The CDR3 is made up of 14 amino acids. Trimming removed 2 bases from V and 0 bases from J; junction bases left unmatched: 2. CDR3 in amino acids: CASSFGGGSYEQYF. Here the CDR3 DNA reads TGTGCCAGCAGCTTCGGCGGGGGCTCCTACGAGCAGTACTTC.

V gene TRBV6-6 combines with J gene TRBJ2-1; tentatively, D is TRBD1 (6 bases). Trimming removed 6 bases from V and 8 bases from J, with 14 bases in between. Germline assignment: CDR1 MNHNY and CDR2 SVGAGI (reference sequence). The CDR3 spans 13 residues. The CDR3 reads CASSPLWGHEQFF. As DNA, the CDR3 is TGTGCCAGCAGCCCGCTGTGGGGGCATGAGCAGTTCTTC.

Regarding this clone: The junction and the germline gene differ at one end; a read error may be behind it. This sequence joins TRBV19 and TRBJ1-2; possible D gene TRBD1, 5 bases. CDR1 and CDR2 from the germline V gene are LNHDA and SQIVND (reference sequence). The CDR3 runs to 12 residues. The CDR3 here is CSAGDRGVGYTF. DNA of the CDR3: TGCTCAGCGGGAGACAGAGGGGTAGGCTACACCTTC.

The rearrangement links TRBV6-6 to TRBJ1-2; the D gene is possibly TRBD1 (5 bases). Germline-derived CDR1 and CDR2 are MNHNY and SVGAGI (reference sequence). Trimming cost V 7 bases and J 4 bases, with 16 bases left between them. The CDR3 is 14 residues long. The CDR3 is CASTNGGEVYGYTF. CDR3 nucleotide sequence: TGTGCCAGCACGAATGGGGGGGAAGTCTATGGCTACACCTTC.

This chain joins TRBV7-9 and TRBJ2-7; 10 positions match TRBD2. J gave up 2 bases and V 5 bases, and 6 bases lay outside the gene matches. CDR3 length: 15 residues. CDR1 and CDR2 from the germline V gene are SEHNR and FQNEAQ (reference sequence). The CDR3 DNA reads as TGTGCCAGCAGCCCTTCTAGCGGGAGCGCCTACGAGCAGTACTTC. Translating it yields CASSPSSGSAYEQYF. The full variable domain, its missing parts supplied by reference TRBV7-9 and TRBJ2-7, is DTGVSQNPRHKITKRGQNVTFRCDPISEHNRLYWYRQTLGQGPEFLTYFQNEAQLEKSRLLSDRFSAERPKGSFSTLEIQRTEQGDSAMYLCASSPSSGSAYEQYFGPGTRLTVT.

This rearrangement joins TRBV4-3 to TRBJ2-3, with D perhaps matching TRBD2 (7 bases). Trimming pared 3 bases from V and 4 bases from J, leaving 17 bases between. CDR1 and CDR2 (germline): LGHNA, YSLEER. The CDR3 spans 16 residues. As DNA, the CDR3 is TGCGCCAGCAGCCACTTCAGAGGGGGGGGAGCAGATACGCAGTATTTT. It translates to CASSHFRGGGADTQYF.

The chain has TRBV7-6 and TRBJ2-5, with a tentative D call TRBD1 (5 bases). Germline CDR1 and CDR2: SGHVS and FNYEAQ. V lost 7 bases and J 3 bases, leaving 12 bases between the germline ends. The CDR3 is made up of 13 amino acids. The CDR3 DNA reads TGTGCCAGCAACGGACACCCAAAAGAGACCCAGTACTTC. It specifies CASNGHPKETQYF.

This chain links TRBV20-1 with TRBJ2-7; the match to TRBD2 covers 8 bases. Germline CDR1 is DFQATT and CDR2 is SNEGSKA (reference sequence). Losses at the gene ends were 6 bases for V and 6 bases for J; bases not matched to a gene: 4. The CDR3 is 11 residues long. DNA for the CDR3: TGCAGTGCCCCGGGGGGGAGCGAGCAGTACTTC. Amino acids: CSAPGGSEQYF.

The rearrangement uses TRBV11-3 and TRBJ2-1, with D possibly being TRBD2 (5 bases). V shed 1 base and J shed 2 bases, with 12 bases lying between them. Germline values: CDR1 SGHNT, CDR2 YENEEA. This CDR3 contains 16 residues. In nucleotides, the CDR3 is TGTGCCAGCAGCTTAGCCTGGGAGAGGACCTACAATGAGCAGTTCTTC. Amino acids: CASSLAWERTYNEQFF.

This clone was counted a single time. The CDR3 reads CASLPDQGLTEAFF. The CDR3 DNA is TGTGCCAGCCTCCCCGACCAGGGGCTCACTGAAGCTTTCTTT. The chain links TRBV6-1 to TRBJ1-1, with D tentatively TRBD1 (6 bases). Germline-derived CDR1 and CDR2 are MNHNS and SASEGT. V shed 8 bases and J shed 4 bases, with 17 bases lying between them. The CDR3 runs to 14 residues.

The chain carries TRBV10-2 and TRBJ2-2; 9 positions match TRBD1. Germline CDR1 reads WSHSY; CDR2 reads SAAADI. The CDR3 totals 16 residues. V was pared by 10 bases and J by 3 bases, with 12 bases of the junction left unmatched. CDR3 nucleotide sequence: TGCGCCACCCTATTCGTTGGGACAGGGTACACCGGGGAGCTGTTTTTT. The encoded protein is CATLFVGTGYTGELFF.

This clone has more than one count but fewer than ten. Here the CDR3 DNA reads TGTGCCAGCAGTCCTCAAGACAGGGGTGGCTACACCTTC. Its translation is CASSPQDRGGYTF. The chain has TRBV11-2 and TRBJ1-2; TRBD1 matches at 8 bases. Trimming cost V 6 bases and J 7 bases; bases outside gene matches: 7. Germline CDR1 is SGHAT and CDR2 is FQNNGV. The CDR3 is 13 amino acids.

The chain is built from TRBV2 and TRBJ1-1; 10 bases agree with TRBD1. Germline CDR1 is SNHLY and CDR2 is FYNNEI. J gave up 3 bases and V 6 bases, and 7 bases lay outside the gene matches. The CDR3 extends over 15 amino acids. The CDR3 coding sequence is TGTGCCAGCAGCCCCAAGACAGGGGGCCACACTGAAGCTTTCTTT. Its protein product is CASSPKTGGHTEAFF.

The chain joins TRBV19 to TRBJ2-5, with 7 bases identical to TRBD1. The germline gives CDR1 LNHDA, CDR2 SQIVND (reference sequence). V lost 0 bases, J lost 5 bases, and 3 bases stayed unmatched. CDR3 size: 14 residues. In nucleotides, the CDR3 is TGTGCCAGTAGTATAGATAGGGGGCGGGAGACCCAGTACTTC. Protein: CASSIDRGRETQYF.

The V gene is TRBV25-1, the J gene TRBJ1-5; the D is unclear. Trimming pared 5 bases from V and 0 bases from J, leaving 14 bases between. CDR3 length: 16 amino acids. Germline V gives CDR1 MGHDK, CDR2 SYGVNS. The chain's CDR3 is CASSTDAGDSNQPQHF. The CDR3 DNA is TGTGCCAGCAGTACCGACGCGGGCGATAGCAATCAGCCCCAGCATTTT.

This sequence joins TRBV7-3 and TRBJ1-3; D is perhaps TRBD1 (5 bases). V was clipped by 0 bases and J by 8 bases, with 14 bases between them. This CDR3 region has 15 residues. The germline CDR1 and CDR2 sequences are SGHTA and FQGTGA. The CDR3 DNA is TGTGCCAGCAGCTTAACGTCGTCAGGGCTACACACCATATATTTT. Translation: CASSLTSSGLHTIYF.

The sample holds a few counts of this clone. The chain couples TRBV7-8 to TRBJ2-7; 9 bases map to TRBD2. With 5 bases clipped from V and 5 bases from J, the junction kept 16 bases outside the gene matches. This CDR3 spans 17 amino acids. Germline V gene data show CDR1 as SGHVS and CDR2 as FQNEAQ. The chain's CDR3 is CASSTDLSASGNNEQYF. In nucleotides, the CDR3 is TGTGCCAGCAGCACCGACCTTTCGGCTAGCGGGAACAACGAGCAGTACTTC.

V is TRBV7-2 and J is TRBJ2-7; 7 positions match TRBD1. From germline, CDR1 is SGHTA and CDR2 FQGNSA. CDR3 length equals 15 residues. V gave up 5 bases and J gave up 4 bases; unmatched junction bases: 11. The CDR3 DNA is TGTGCCAGCAGCCCGACAGGGCCCCAGGGGTACGAGCAGTACTTC. Translated, it gives CASSPTGPQGYEQYF.

The J gene is TRBJ1-3, the V gene TRBV5-6, with no clear D. Trimming took off 2 bases at V and 3 bases at J, with 15 bases between the two ends. The CDR3 runs 16 residues. The germline V gene encodes CDR1 SGHDT and CDR2 YYEEEE. CDR3 region: CASSLNSLRLGNTIYF. CDR3 sequence (DNA): TGTGCCAGCAGCTTAAACAGCCTTAGGCTTGGAAACACCATATATTTT.

V is TRBV6-6 and J is TRBJ1-1; 9 bases are a match to TRBD1. The ends lost 6 bases at V and 6 bases at J; junction bases unmatched: 11. This CDR3 comprises 15 residues. The germline V gene encodes CDR1 MNHNY and CDR2 SVGAGI (reference sequence). This CDR3 is CASSIGTGRVSEAFF. CDR3 DNA: TGTGCCAGCAGCATCGGGACAGGGAGGGTCTCTGAAGCTTTCTTT.